This TCR beta chain was observed in a study of shared clonotypes between healthy human individuals. TCRdb's table, derived via immunoSEQ multiplex PCR, lists solely in-frame clones and lacks some. The sample has 530,000 or so clones, almost 80% seen once. In this sample, this clone turned up once. The J segment lost 0 bases and the V segment lost 0 bases, leaving 10 bases of the junction unmatched. The length of the CDR3 is 18 residues. Germline assignment: CDR1 SGHVS and CDR2 FQNEAQ. V gene TRBV7-8 combines with J gene TRBJ2-5, with 7 bases matching TRBD1. The sequenced sample consisted of PBMCs. The TCR sequence derives from a woman in her thirties or forties in good health. Some clones in this sample may be carry-over from other donors' samples. The CDR3 reads CASSLAVGDSGYQETQYF. DNA for the CDR3: TGTGCCAGCAGCTTAGCGGTTGGGGACAGCGGTTACCAAGAGACCCAGTACTTC.